Listed below are T cell receptor beta chains from one sample, sequenced in a study of blood T cell repertoires in COVID-19. Produced via immunoSEQ multiplex PCR; TCRdb's table is partial and in-frame only. Seen here are about 170,000 clones, roughly 90% observed once, and the top ten hold about 6.5%. Specimen: PBMCs or T cells enriched from blood (not recorded which). The receptors shown here come from a woman aged 45-65 years who had recovered from COVID-19. Each CDR3 is given with its conserved first and last residue. The order of the fields is D gene, J gene, V gene, clone size, CDR3 protein, CDR3 DNA. D genes are given only for firm matches. Clone size, where shown, is once, few, many, or a class for clones that have expanded.

D: -; J: TRBJ1-2; V: TRBV19; size: -; CDR3: CASHYRETYGYTF; DNA: TGTGCCAGCCATTACAGGGAGACCTATGGCTACACCTTC
D: TRBD2; J: TRBJ2-7; V: TRBV28; size: once; CDR3: CASRILADSSYEQYF; DNA: TGTGCCAGCAGGATCCTAGCGGATAGCTCCTACGAGCAGTACTTC
D: TRBD2; J: TRBJ2-7; V: TRBV4-2; size: -; CDR3: CASSQEGTSGDTYEQYF; DNA: TGTGCCAGCAGCCAAGAAGGGACTAGCGGGGATACCTACGAGCAGTACTTC
D: TRBD1; J: TRBJ1-1; V: TRBV3-1/TRBV3-2; size: -; CDR3: CASRRTGNTEAFF; DNA: TGTGCCAGCCGACGGACAGGCAACACTGAAGCTTTCTTT
D: TRBD2; J: TRBJ2-3; V: TRBV7-6; size: -; CDR3: CASSYKTSGSLGADTQYF; DNA: TGTGCCAGCAGCTACAAGACTAGCGGGAGTTTAGGGGCAGATACGCAGTATTTT
D: TRBD1; J: TRBJ1-1; V: TRBV6-5; size: few; CDR3: CASFDRGDTEAFF; DNA: TGTGCCAGCTTCGACAGGGGAGACACTGAAGCTTTCTTT
D: TRBD2; J: TRBJ2-2; V: TRBV18; size: -; CDR3: CASSPSGGSNTGELFF; DNA: TGTGCCAGCTCACCATCGGGGGGGTCGAACACCGGGGAGCTGTTTTTT
D: -; J: TRBJ2-2; V: TRBV29-1; size: -; CDR3: CSVGASTDTGELFF; DNA: TGCAGCGTTGGGGCATCTACGGACACCGGGGAGCTGTTTTTT
D: -; J: TRBJ2-3; V: TRBV7-6; size: -; CDR3: CASSLGKPEGDTQYF; DNA: TGTGCCAGCAGCTTAGGAAAGCCTGAGGGAGATACGCAGTATTTT
D: -; J: TRBJ2-7; V: TRBV10-1; size: -; CDR3: CASSWDIPGEQYF; DNA: TGCGCCAGCTCTTGGGACATCCCTGGCGAGCAGTACTTC
D: -; J: TRBJ2-4; V: TRBV27; size: -; CDR3: CASSEQAFKNIQYF; DNA: TGTGCCAGCAGCGAACAGGCTTTCAAAAACATTCAGTACTTC
D: TRBD2; J: TRBJ2-2; V: TRBV23-1; size: -; CDR3: CASRPRRTSGSENTGELFF; DNA: TGCGCCAGCAGACCAAGAAGGACTAGCGGGAGTGAGAACACCGGGGAGCTGTTTTTT
D: TRBD1; J: TRBJ1-2; V: TRBV4-1; size: -; CDR3: CASSQEMRGQGYTF; DNA: TGCGCCAGCAGCCAAGAGATGAGGGGGCAAGGCTACACCTTC
D: -; J: TRBJ1-3; V: TRBV2; size: -; CDR3: CASSGTGSSGNTIYF; DNA: TGTGCCAGCAGTGGCACAGGGAGCTCTGGAAACACCATATATTTT
D: -; J: TRBJ2-6; V: TRBV5-4; size: -; CDR3: CASGPWGPSGANVLTF; DNA: TGTGCCAGCGGTCCGTGGGGCCCCTCTGGGGCCAACGTCCTGACTTTC
D: -; J: TRBJ2-3; V: TRBV24-1; size: -; CDR3: CATSDLRQGNTDTQYF; DNA: TGTGCCACCAGTGATTTGAGGCAGGGAAACACAGATACGCAGTATTTT
D: -; J: TRBJ1-1; V: TRBV7-3; size: -; CDR3: CASSLNRNTEAFF; DNA: TGTGCCAGCAGCTTAAACAGGAACACTGAAGCTTTCTTT
D: -; J: TRBJ1-6; V: TRBV15; size: -; CDR3: CATSRGRNSPLHF; DNA: TGTGCCACCAGCAGAGGGAGGAATTCACCCCTCCACTTT
D: -; J: TRBJ1-1; V: TRBV11-3; size: -; CDR3: CASSPRGTEAFF; DNA: TGTGCCAGCAGCCCTAGGGGCACTGAAGCTTTCTTT
D: -; J: TRBJ1-1; V: TRBV5-4; size: -; CDR3: CASSSPGTMNTEAFF; DNA: TGTGCCAGCAGCTCTCCCGGGACAATGAACACTGAAGCTTTCTTT
D: -; J: TRBJ2-7; V: TRBV5-4; size: -; CDR3: CASSPAPRGMYEQYF; DNA: TGTGCCAGCAGCCCGGCCCCACGCGGGATGTACGAGCAGTACTTC
D: TRBD1; J: TRBJ1-2; V: TRBV27; size: -; CDR3: CASSPDRIRYGYTF; DNA: TGTGCCAGCAGTCCGGACAGGATCCGCTATGGCTACACCTTC
D: -; J: TRBJ1-5; V: TRBV2; size: -; CDR3: CASRGFGGSNQPQHF; DNA: TGTGCCAGCAGGGGATTTGGGGGCAGCAATCAGCCCCAGCATTTT
D: -; J: TRBJ1-1; V: TRBV7-3; size: -; CDR3: CASSLGGAGTEAFF; DNA: TGTGCCAGCAGCTTAGGAGGGGCGGGCACTGAAGCTTTCTTT
D: -; J: TRBJ2-7; V: TRBV6-6; size: few; CDR3: CASSQLVGEQYF; DNA: TGTGCCAGCAGCCAACTAGTCGGCGAGCAGTACTTC
D: TRBD1; J: TRBJ1-2; V: TRBV5-1; size: -; CDR3: CASRETGGRYGYTF; DNA: TGCGCCAGCAGAGAGACAGGGGGAAGGTATGGCTACACCTTC
D: TRBD1; J: TRBJ2-7; V: TRBV2; size: -; CDR3: CASSGQGGYEQYF; DNA: TGTGCCAGCAGTGGACAGGGGGGCTACGAGCAGTACTTC
D: -; J: TRBJ2-5; V: TRBV28; size: -; CDR3: CASSWGWREQETQYF; DNA: TGTGCCAGCAGTTGGGGTTGGCGGGAACAAGAGACCCAGTACTTC
D: TRBD2; J: TRBJ2-1; V: TRBV7-2; size: -; CDR3: CASRNPRFGLGYNEQFF; DNA: TGTGCCAGCAGGAATCCCCGTTTCGGACTAGGATACAATGAGCAGTTCTTC
D: -; J: TRBJ2-7; V: TRBV7-9; size: -; CDR3: CASSLEGVEQYF; DNA: TGTGCCAGCAGCTTAGAAGGGGTAGAGCAGTACTTC
D: TRBD1; J: TRBJ1-4; V: TRBV5-1; size: -; CDR3: CASSLQGGGEKLFF; DNA: TGCGCCAGCAGCTTGCAGGGGGGCGGAGAAAAACTGTTTTTT
D: TRBD2; J: TRBJ2-7; V: TRBV5-8; size: -; CDR3: CASSPRTSGRAEQYF; DNA: TGTGCCAGCAGCCCCCGGACTAGCGGGAGGGCCGAGCAGTACTTC
D: -; J: TRBJ1-2; V: TRBV24-1; size: -; CDR3: CATSDPGRGYGYTF; DNA: TGTGCCACCAGTGACCCCGGACGGGGCTATGGCTACACCTTC
D: -; J: TRBJ2-4; V: TRBV28; size: -; CDR3: CASSWEERNIQYF; DNA: TGTGCCAGCAGTTGGGAGGAAAGGAACATTCAGTACTTC
D: -; J: TRBJ2-7; V: TRBV6-5; size: -; CDR3: CASSPQGYEQYF; DNA: TGTGCCAGCAGCCCACAGGGCTACGAGCAGTACTTC
D: TRBD1; J: TRBJ1-5; V: TRBV28; size: -; CDR3: CASYPGTGGYQPQHF; DNA: TGTGCCAGCTACCCCGGTACAGGGGGCTATCAGCCCCAGCATTTT
D: -; J: TRBJ2-1; V: TRBV18; size: -; CDR3: CASSPRRGGNEQFF; DNA: TGTGCCAGCTCACCGAGGAGGGGGGGCAATGAGCAGTTCTTC
D: TRBD2; J: TRBJ2-5; V: TRBV5-1; size: -; CDR3: CASSFGLAGVETQYF; DNA: TGCGCCAGCAGCTTCGGACTAGCGGGAGTCGAGACCCAGTACTTC
D: -; J: TRBJ1-2; V: TRBV19; size: -; CDR3: CASRYKGQPNYGYTF; DNA: TGTGCCAGTAGATACAAAGGACAGCCTAACTATGGCTACACCTTC
D: -; J: TRBJ2-2; V: TRBV10-2; size: few; CDR3: CASSRGRGTGELFF; DNA: TGCGCCAGCAGTAGGGGGAGAGGGACCGGGGAGCTGTTTTTT
D: -; J: TRBJ2-1; V: TRBV12-1; size: -; CDR3: CASSVGLAGANEQFF; DNA: TGTGCCAGCAGCGTTGGACTAGCGGGTGCCAATGAGCAGTTCTTC
D: -; J: TRBJ1-2; V: TRBV2; size: -; CDR3: CASSTPPQSGGYTF; DNA: TGTGCCAGCAGTACACCGCCACAATCGGGTGGCTACACCTTC